This is a list of T cell receptor beta chains from one sample in a study of T cell changes during pregnancy in multiple sclerosis. The repertoire was sequenced with immunoSEQ multiplex PCR; TCRdb's copy has only in-frame clones and lacks some. There are approximately 100,000 clones in the sample; roughly 90% occur only once, and less than 4.5% lies in the top ten. The sample was peripheral blood, taken after pregnancy. Receptors originate from a female donor with multiple sclerosis, enrolled in a pregnancy study. CDR3s include the opening cysteine and the closing phenylalanine or tryptophan. A D gene is named only where the DNA matches it firmly. The listing skips clone size in some rows; elsewhere it reads once, few, many or a size class.

D gene: TRBD1; clone size: -; J gene: TRBJ1-2; V gene: TRBV5-4; CDR3 DNA: TGTGCCAGCAGCTTGGCCGGGGCCCGCCGGGACAGGGAGGCGGGCTATGGCTACACCTTC; CDR3 protein: CASSLAGARRDREAGYGYTF
D gene: TRBD2; clone size: -; J gene: TRBJ2-5; V gene: TRBV5-4; CDR3 DNA: TGTGCCAGCAGGTTAGGGACTAGCGGGGCCGAGACCCAGTACTTC; CDR3 protein: CASRLGTSGAETQYF
D gene: TRBD1; clone size: -; J gene: TRBJ2-7; V gene: TRBV6-5; CDR3 DNA: TGTGCCAGCAGCCATACGGGACAGGGGGCAAACGAGCAGTACTTC; CDR3 protein: CASSHTGQGANEQYF
D gene: TRBD1; clone size: -; J gene: TRBJ2-4; V gene: TRBV27; CDR3 DNA: TGTGCCAGCAGTACCCCCATCCGGGACAGAAAAAACATTCAGTACTTC; CDR3 protein: CASSTPIRDRKNIQYF
D gene: -; clone size: -; J gene: TRBJ2-7; V gene: TRBV7-8; CDR3 DNA: TGTGCCAGCGGGATCGGGGGGCGCACCTACGAGCAGTACTTC; CDR3 protein: CASGIGGRTYEQYF
D gene: -; clone size: -; J gene: TRBJ1-5; V gene: TRBV7-8; CDR3 DNA: TGTGCCAGCAGCTTTAGCGGTAGCAATCAGCCCCAGCATTTT; CDR3 protein: CASSFSGSNQPQHF
D gene: TRBD2; clone size: -; J gene: TRBJ2-1; V gene: TRBV7-7; CDR3 DNA: TGTGCTAGCAGCTTAGCTGGCGGGGGAAGCAATGAGCAGTTCTTC; CDR3 protein: CASSLAGGGSNEQFF
D gene: -; clone size: -; J gene: TRBJ1-2; V gene: TRBV6-5; CDR3 DNA: TGTGCCAGCAGTTACCAATGGGGAGGTGGCTACACCTTC; CDR3 protein: CASSYQWGGGYTF
D gene: -; clone size: -; J gene: TRBJ1-5; V gene: TRBV6-1; CDR3 DNA: TGTGCCAGCAGTGAACTGTATAGCAATCAGCCCCAGCATTTT; CDR3 protein: CASSELYSNQPQHF
D gene: -; clone size: once; J gene: TRBJ1-6; V gene: TRBV6-6; CDR3 DNA: TGTGCCAGCAGTTACTCGGAGGTCGGGCCTATCACCCTCCACTTT; CDR3 protein: CASSYSEVGPITLHF
D gene: TRBD2; clone size: -; J gene: TRBJ2-4; V gene: TRBV7-9; CDR3 DNA: TGTGCCAGCAGCTCGGAGCGGGGGGGCGCAGCCAAAAACATTCAGTACTTC; CDR3 protein: CASSSERGGAAKNIQYF
D gene: -; clone size: -; J gene: TRBJ2-7; V gene: TRBV14; CDR3 DNA: TGTGCCAGCAGCCAGGAGACAGATTACTACGAGCAGTACTTC; CDR3 protein: CASSQETDYYEQYF
D gene: -; clone size: -; J gene: TRBJ2-5; V gene: TRBV7-6; CDR3 DNA: TGTGCCAGCAGTATTCTGGCCGGCATGACTCAACAAGAGACCCAGTACTTC; CDR3 protein: CASSILAGMTQQETQYF
D gene: -; clone size: -; J gene: TRBJ2-1; V gene: TRBV11-3; CDR3 DNA: TGTGCCAGCAGCGTCCTCGGGACTCCGAGCGATGAGCAGTTCTTC; CDR3 protein: CASSVLGTPSDEQFF
D gene: -; clone size: -; J gene: TRBJ2-5; V gene: TRBV2; CDR3 DNA: TGTGCCAGCAGTGAACGGGGGACGCGGGGAGAGACCCAGTACTTC; CDR3 protein: CASSERGTRGETQYF
D gene: TRBD1; clone size: -; J gene: TRBJ1-1; V gene: TRBV5-1; CDR3 DNA: TGCGCCAGCAGCGTCTGGCCCGGGACAGTGGAGAACACTGAAGCTTTCTTT; CDR3 protein: CASSVWPGTVENTEAFF
D gene: -; clone size: -; J gene: TRBJ2-1; V gene: TRBV9; CDR3 DNA: TGTGCCAGCAGCGCGGCGGATAGTTACAATGAGCAGTTCTTC; CDR3 protein: CASSAADSYNEQFF
D gene: TRBD2; clone size: -; J gene: TRBJ2-1; V gene: TRBV9; CDR3 DNA: TGTGCCAGCAGCGTAAGTGCTGCGGGGGGTTTCCACAATGAGCAGTTCTTC; CDR3 protein: CASSVSAAGGFHNEQFF
D gene: TRBD2; clone size: -; J gene: TRBJ2-3; V gene: TRBV5-1; CDR3 DNA: TGCGCCAGCACCCCGGGACTAGCGGCCAAGGGTACGCAGTATTTT; CDR3 protein: CASTPGLAAKGTQYF
D gene: -; clone size: -; J gene: TRBJ1-4; V gene: TRBV2; CDR3 DNA: TGTGCCAGCTCCCTATCGGGGGGAAAACTGTTTTTT; CDR3 protein: CASSLSGGKLFF
D gene: TRBD1; clone size: -; J gene: TRBJ1-1; V gene: TRBV11-3; CDR3 DNA: TGTGCCAGCAGCGCAGGGGGCTCGTACGAGGGCACTGAAGCTTTCTTT; CDR3 protein: CASSAGGSYEGTEAFF
D gene: -; clone size: -; J gene: TRBJ2-1; V gene: TRBV7-9; CDR3 DNA: TGTGCCAGCAGTTTAGGAGGCAGACGGGCCTACAATGAGCAGTTCTTC; CDR3 protein: CASSLGGRRAYNEQFF